This TCR beta chain was sequenced during a study of tumor-infiltrating lymphocytes in primary liver carcinoma. Overall study context: Productive TCRbeta reads per sample were roughly 3.5 to 7.5 million, not differing by tissue.

This CDR3 region has 15 residues. From germline, CDR1 is PRHDT and CDR2 FYEKMQ (reference sequence). Making TCR beta cDNA involved approximately 0.5 ug total RNA and a constant-region primer. Employing slightly modified ARM-PCR, three nested multiplex PCR rounds were run, and these gave rise to the TCR beta libraries. Running around 9 cycles apiece, the first two PCR rounds relied on TRBV1-TRBV30 forward primers together with a C-beta reverse primer. TCRdb itself ran the multiplex PCR reads through MiXCR, one entry per CDR3 protein. The sample holds about 120,000 distinct CDR3 sequences, 60% to 70% seen once. Unsorted bulk tissue of roughly 18-31 mg yielded co-extracted RNA and DNA. Through surgical resection, the patients' primary liver carcinoma was treated. This clonotype was picked up one time. At one of its ends the junction is not consistent with the germline gene, which may arise from a read error.

This chain links TRBV13 with TRBJ2-2, with a weak D call TRBD2 (5 bases). Sample: liver tumor tissue from sampling region 1. Stated subset: tumor region T1, superior pole. The origin of this receptor is a woman aged 55-69 years with primary liver carcinoma and hepatitis B virus infection. This CDR3 is CASSLGGAGTGELLF. The CDR3 coding sequence is TGTGCCAGCAGCTTAGGGGGAGCCGGCACCGGGGAGCTGCTTTTT.